A single sample is the source of the 2 T cell receptor beta chains below, sequenced in a study of blood T cell repertoires in COVID-19. TCRdb's table, derived via immunoSEQ multiplex PCR, lists solely in-frame clones and lacks some. The table shows about 250,000 clones, with 65% to 85% occurring only once. Sample: peripheral blood. The receptors derive from a woman in her thirties or forties with active or convalescent COVID-19.

The chain is built from TRBV9 and TRBJ2-3, with D tentatively TRBD1 (6 bases). The CDR3 spans 15 residues. Trimming took off 0 bases at V and 4 bases at J, with 12 bases between the two ends. The germline V gene has CDR1 SGDLS and CDR2 YYNGEE. CDR3 loop: CASSVVGTKSDTQYF. The CDR3 DNA reads TGTGCCAGCAGCGTAGTAGGGACAAAATCAGATACGCAGTATTTT. The entire variable domain, with the rest obtained from reference TRBV9 and TRBJ2-3, is as follows: DSGVTQTPKHLITATGQRVTLRCSPRSGDLSVYWYQQSLDQGLQFLIQYYNGEERAKGNILERFSAQQFPDLHSELNLSSLELGDSALYFCASSVVGTKSDTQYFGPGTRLTVL.

This chain uses TRBV19 with TRBJ1-5; unclear D gene. This CDR3 contains 14 residues. Germline V gene sequence: CDR1 LNHDA, CDR2 SQIVND (reference sequence). The V and J ends lost 7 bases and 7 bases respectively, with 17 bases between them. The CDR3 here is CASNVWGGDQPQHF. In nucleotides, the CDR3 is TGTGCCAGTAACGTCTGGGGAGGCGACCAGCCCCAGCATTTT.